The 20 T cell receptor beta chains below all came from one sample that was sequenced in a study of blood T cells in healthy people across ages. Primed by a sample-barcoded 5' primer and a J-beta primer mix, a second PCR proceeded for about 6 to 12 cycles. TCRdb reprocessed the 5' RACE reads with MiXCR, giving one entry per CDR3 protein. The sample contains about 720,000 distinct CDR3 sequences, 22% of which appear only once. Material: blood. These receptors originate from a man aged 70-80 years in good health.

This clonotype was recorded a few times. The chain combines TRBV6-6 with TRBJ1-2, with a weak D call TRBD1 (6 bases). The CDR3 length is 13 residues. Germline V lookup: CDR1 MNHNY, CDR2 SVGAGI (reference sequence). V was clipped by 6 bases and J by 3 bases, with 11 bases between them. CDR3 region: CASSEDSHYGYTF. As DNA, the CDR3 is TGTGCCAGCAGCGAGGACAGCCACTATGGCTACACCTTC.

This chain links TRBV20-1 with TRBJ2-1; no clear D. The DNA end is a closer match to TRBJ2-5, so the J assignment may be wrong. CDR1 and CDR2 (germline): DFQATT, SNEGSKA (reference sequence). The CDR3 runs to 14 residues. This chain's CDR3 is CSARPRKGLETQYF. CDR3 nucleotides: TGCAGTGCTAGACCTCGGAAGGGTTTGGAGACCCAGTACTTC.

This clonotype was recorded a few times. The V gene is TRBV12-3 or TRBV12-4, the J gene TRBJ1-3, with 9 bases aligning to TRBD1. After removal of 6 bases from V and 9 bases from J, the junction contained 6 bases not matched to a gene. This CDR3 spans 13 amino acids. CDR3: CASRSTGGATIYF. The CDR3 DNA reads TGTGCCAGCAGGTCGACAGGGGGAGCCACCATATATTTT.

This clonotype was detected only a few times. This sequence joins TRBV9 and TRBJ1-1, with D possibly TRBD1 on 5 matching bases. This CDR3 spans 14 amino acids. The V gene's germline CDR1 is SGDLS and CDR2 YYNGEE. Trimming left V 4 bases short and J 3 bases short, with 13 bases between. The CDR3 here is CASSPHGGDTEAFF. In nucleotides, the CDR3 is TGTGCCAGCAGCCCCCACGGAGGGGACACTGAAGCTTTCTTT.

The chain uses TRBV5-6 and TRBJ1-1, with TRBD1 identical over 7 bases. The CDR3 loop spans 15 amino acids. Germline values: CDR1 SGHDT, CDR2 YYEEEE. V shed 4 bases and J 1 base; nucleotides not matched to a gene: 7. The CDR3 loop reads CASSVTGRANTEAFF. The CDR3 bases are TGTGCCAGCAGCGTGACAGGGCGGGCGAACACTGAAGCTTTCTTT.

This clonotype was seen ten or more times. CDR3 bases: TGCAGTGCTAGAGATTATGCGACTAGCGGGGGGTCAGATACGCAGTATTTT. It codes for CSARDYATSGGSDTQYF. The chain combines TRBV20-1 with TRBJ2-3; 13 nucleotides line up with TRBD2. Germline loops: CDR1 DFQATT, CDR2 SNEGSKA (reference sequence). J was trimmed by 4 bases and V by 0 bases; bases with no gene match: 7. The CDR3 contains 17 residues.

This clonotype turned up a few times. The V gene is TRBV7-2, the J gene TRBJ1-6; D is undetermined. Trimming stripped 1 base from V and 13 bases from J, with 5 bases between. In germline, CDR1 is SGHTA, CDR2 FQGNSA. The CDR3 is made up of 11 amino acids. As DNA, the CDR3 is TGTGCCAGCAGCTTAGACACTCCCCTCCACTTT. It codes for CASSLDTPLHF.

The chain couples TRBV29-1 to TRBJ2-7; 7 positions match TRBD2. Germline CDR1 is SQVTM and CDR2 is ANQGSEA. V lost 4 bases, J lost 12 bases, and 15 bases stayed unmatched. CDR3 size: 13 residues. CDR3 region: CSVVWGGDRRPYF. CDR3 bases: TGCAGCGTTGTTTGGGGAGGGGATCGGCGACCGTACTTC.

This clonotype was counted ten times or more. This rearrangement joins TRBV12-3 or TRBV12-4 to TRBJ1-4; possible D gene TRBD1, 5 bases. This CDR3 is built from 13 residues. Between the trimmed V and J ends, which lost 7 bases and 8 bases, there was a span of 14 bases. The CDR3 nucleotides read TGTGCCAGCACTTGGGGGGGAGACGAAAAACTGTTTTTT. Translated, it gives CASTWGGDEKLFF.

The chain links TRBV20-1 to TRBJ2-1; D is unclear. V lost 6 bases, J lost 3 bases, and 15 bases lay in between. The CDR3 consists of 14 residues. Germline CDR1 is DFQATT and CDR2 is SNEGSKA (reference sequence). CDR3: CSATYQALYNEQFF. In DNA form, the CDR3 reads TGCAGTGCCACTTACCAGGCCCTCTACAATGAGCAGTTCTTC.

The sample holds one count of this clonotype. The chain has TRBV6-4 and TRBJ2-2; unclear D gene. CDR3 size: 13 residues. V lost 5 bases to trimming and J lost 7 bases, with 11 bases between them. CDR1 and CDR2 from the germline V gene are MRHNA and SNTAGT. CDR3 protein: CASSPDRNGELFF. DNA of the CDR3: TGTGCCAGCAGTCCTGATCGAAACGGGGAGCTGTTTTTT.

The chain is built from TRBV11-2 and TRBJ2-5, with TRBD2 matching 11 bases. The DNA end is more similar to TRBJ2-1, so the J call may be wrong. Germline CDR1 SGHAT, CDR2 FQNNGV. CDR3 length: 14 amino acids. The chain's CDR3 is CASSLWTSGNEQFF. The CDR3 DNA is TGTGCCAGCAGCCTCTGGACTAGCGGGAATGAGCAGTTCTTC.

The chain couples TRBV29-1 to TRBJ2-3, with TRBD1 as a possible D gene (6 bases). This CDR3 spans 16 amino acids. Looked up from germline, CDR1 is SQVTM and CDR2 is ANQGSEA. The V gene lost 7 bases and the J gene lost 6 bases, with 26 bases spanning the gap. The CDR3 nucleotides are TGCAGCGCTAGGCCGGGACATGGATATAAGGTCGATACGCAGTATTTT. It specifies CSARPGHGYKVDTQYF.

This rearrangement joins TRBV4-1 to TRBJ1-4; D is possibly TRBD1 (5 bases). The germline CDR1 and CDR2 sequences are MGHRA and YSYEKL. This CDR3 is 14 amino acids long. Trimming removed 3 bases at V and 8 bases at J, with 13 bases between. For the CDR3, the DNA is TGCGCCAGCAGCCACCAAGAGCAGGGAGAAAAACTGTTTTTT. Its translation is CASSHQEQGEKLFF.

With respect to this clonotype: A much larger clonotype is one base distant, so this may be a read error. The final CDR3 position lacks the conserved phenylalanine or tryptophan, pointing to a likely read error. The chain combines TRBV27 with TRBJ1-5; D is ambiguous. CDR1 and CDR2 (germline): MNHEY, SMNVEV (reference sequence). V shed 2 bases and J shed 4 bases, with 9 bases lying between them. The CDR3 consists of 14 residues. The CDR3 nucleotides read TGTGCCAGCAGTTTAGATGTCCAGAATCAGCCCCAGCATGTT. Protein: CASSLDVQNQPQHV.

This clonotype occurred a few times. V and J are TRBV29-1 and TRBJ2-3; 8 bases fit TRBD1. This CDR3 spans 13 amino acids. Trimming at V came to 7 bases and at J to 7 bases, leaving 10 bases not matched to a gene. CDR1 and CDR2 from the germline V gene are SQVTM and ANQGSEA. CDR3 protein: CSARRTGIHTQYF. The CDR3 DNA is TGCAGCGCCCGCCGGACAGGGATTCATACGCAGTATTTT.

This clonotype appeared a few times. V and J are TRBV10-3 and TRBJ2-3, with 12 positions matching TRBD2. The CDR3 totals 18 residues. V shed 2 bases, J shed 1 base, and the junction held 7 bases outside the gene matches. Germline CDR1 and CDR2: ENHRY and SYGVKD. The CDR3 bases are TGTGCCATCAGTGAGCTACTAGCGGGGGGCAAACGCACAGATACGCAGTATTTT. It specifies CAISELLAGGKRTDTQYF.

This sequence joins TRBV27 and TRBJ2-2; perhaps TRBD1 as D (6 bases). The length of the CDR3 is 12 residues. From germline, CDR1 is MNHEY and CDR2 SMNVEV (reference sequence). The V and J ends lost 6 bases and 9 bases respectively, with 11 bases between them. This CDR3 is CASSKQGRELFF. For the CDR3, the DNA is TGTGCCAGCAGCAAACAGGGCCGGGAGCTGTTTTTT.

V is TRBV20-1 and J is TRBJ1-5, with 10 bases lining up with TRBD1. Looked up from germline, CDR1 is DFQATT and CDR2 is SNEGSKA (reference sequence). The CDR3 is made up of 14 amino acids. V shed 6 bases, J shed 4 bases, and the junction held 6 bases outside the gene matches. The CDR3 is CSAPTGGGNQPQHF. As DNA, the CDR3 is TGCAGTGCCCCGACAGGGGGCGGGAATCAGCCCCAGCATTTT.

This clonotype was seen a handful of times. The V call is TRBV5-1, the J call TRBJ1-3; no clear D. Trimming removed 2 bases from V and 2 bases from J, with 11 bases in between. Per the germline V gene, CDR1 is SGHRS and CDR2 is YFSETQ. This CDR3 has 15 amino acids. Here the CDR3 DNA reads TGCGCCAGCAGCTTTGACCCCGTTCCTGGAAACACCATATATTTT. Translating gives CASSFDPVPGNTIYF.